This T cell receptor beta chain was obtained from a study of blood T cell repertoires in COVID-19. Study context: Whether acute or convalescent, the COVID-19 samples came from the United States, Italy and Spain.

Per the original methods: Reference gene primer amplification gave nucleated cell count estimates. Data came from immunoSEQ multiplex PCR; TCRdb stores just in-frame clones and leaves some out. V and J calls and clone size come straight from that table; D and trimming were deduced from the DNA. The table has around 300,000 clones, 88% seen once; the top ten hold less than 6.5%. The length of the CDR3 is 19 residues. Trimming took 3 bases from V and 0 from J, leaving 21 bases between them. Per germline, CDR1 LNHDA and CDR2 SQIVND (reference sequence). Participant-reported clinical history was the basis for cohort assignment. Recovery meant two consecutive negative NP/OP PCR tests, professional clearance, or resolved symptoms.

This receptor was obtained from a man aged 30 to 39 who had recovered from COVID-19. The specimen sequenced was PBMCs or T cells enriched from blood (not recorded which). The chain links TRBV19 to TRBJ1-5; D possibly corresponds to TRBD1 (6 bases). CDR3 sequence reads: CASSIVLGQGDYSNQPQHF. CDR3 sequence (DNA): TGTGCCAGTAGTATTGTGTTGGGACAAGGAGATTATAGCAATCAGCCCCAGCATTTT.